The 25 T cell receptor beta chains reported below all come from one sample, sequenced in a study of blood T cell repertoires in COVID-19. Produced via immunoSEQ multiplex PCR; TCRdb's table is partial and in-frame only. The sample contains roughly 200,000 clones, 86% of which appear only once. The sample was PBMCs or T cells enriched from blood (not recorded which). These receptors all stem from a man aged 35 to 55 with acute COVID-19.

V is TRBV28 and J is TRBJ2-1; TRBD2 matches 8 bases. V shed 2 bases and J 9 bases; nucleotides not matched to a gene: 12. The CDR3 has 16 amino acids. In germline, CDR1 is MDHEN, CDR2 SYDVKM. The DNA of the CDR3 is TGTGCCAGCAGTTTAAGGGGTAGCGGGATCCCCGGTGAGCAGTTCTTC. Protein: CASSLRGSGIPGEQFF.

The chain joins TRBV5-1 to TRBJ2-1, with 10 bases aligning to TRBD2. This CDR3 region has 16 residues. Germline CDR1 and CDR2: SGHRS and YFSETQ. The trim removed 4 bases at V and 4 bases at J, leaving 8 bases unmatched. CDR3 residues: CASSLGGTSAYNEQFF. The CDR3, as DNA: TGCGCCAGCAGCCTGGGCGGGACTAGCGCATACAATGAGCAGTTCTTC.

The rearrangement joins TRBV9 to TRBJ2-2, with 9 nucleotides matching TRBD2. With 0 bases clipped from V and 2 bases from J, the junction kept 5 bases outside the gene matches. The germline CDR1 and CDR2 sequences are SGDLS and YYNGEE. The CDR3 is 17 residues long. DNA of the CDR3: TGTGCCAGCAGCGTAGGGCCTAGCGGGATTAACACCGGGGAGCTGTTTTTT. Its protein is CASSVGPSGINTGELFF.

This rearrangement joins TRBV6-5 to TRBJ2-7; D is possibly TRBD1 (5 bases). V was pared by 0 bases and J by 6 bases, with 12 bases between. Germline V CDR1 and CDR2: MNHEY, SVGAGI. The CDR3 runs to 14 residues. The CDR3 DNA follows: TGTGCCAGCAGTTACTCTGGGCAGGGCGGCGAGCAGTACTTC. It is translated as CASSYSGQGGEQYF.

The gene calls are TRBV24-1 and TRBJ2-1, with a possible D match to TRBD2 (7 bases). In germline, CDR1 is KGHDR, CDR2 SFDVKD. CDR3 length: 15 residues. Trimming removed 5 bases from V and 8 bases from J, with 18 bases in between. CDR3 in DNA: TGTGCCACCAGTGGTAGGGGGGAGGGCCGCGATGAGCAGTTCTTC. Its protein is CATSGRGEGRDEQFF.

This clone was seen only once. The chain couples TRBV15 to TRBJ1-5; 8 bases align to TRBD1. Germline V gives CDR1 LNHNV, CDR2 YYDKDF (reference sequence). The CDR3 is 15 amino acids. V lost 3 bases, J lost 1 base, and 2 bases stayed unmatched. The CDR3 reads CATSRTGESNQPQHF. The CDR3 coding sequence is TGTGCCACCAGCAGGACAGGGGAAAGCAATCAGCCCCAGCATTTT.

This clone was seen at least ten times. The J gene is TRBJ1-1, the V gene TRBV28; no firm D call. V lost 6 bases, J lost 10 bases, and 15 bases lay in between. The CDR3 consists of 12 residues. CDR1 and CDR2 (germline): MDHEN, SYDVKM. The CDR3 region has the DNA TGTGCCAGCAGGATCTCGACTGCGGCAGCTTTCTTT. Translated, it gives CASRISTAAAFF. The whole variable domain, remainder taken from reference TRBV28 and TRBJ1-1, is DVKVTQSSRYLVKRTGEKVFLECVQDMDHENMFWYRQDPGLGLRLIYFSYDVKMKEKGDIPEGYSVSREKKERFSLILESASTNQTSMYLCASRISTAAAFFGQGTRLTVV.

The chain employs TRBV15 and TRBJ1-2; maybe TRBD1 (5 bases). This CDR3 is 15 amino acids long. Trimming pared 6 bases from V and 4 bases from J, leaving 18 bases between. The germline V gene encodes CDR1 LNHNV and CDR2 YYDKDF (reference sequence). CDR3 sequence reads: CATSVLRQLSYGYTF. The CDR3 nucleotides are TGTGCCACCAGTGTTCTTAGACAGCTTTCCTATGGCTACACCTTC.

The chain uses TRBV7-2 and TRBJ1-5; 8 bases fit TRBD1. In germline, CDR1 is SGHTA, CDR2 FQGNSA. CDR3 size: 15 residues. The V gene end was trimmed by 5 bases and the J gene end by 7 bases; junction bases not matched to a gene: 10. The CDR3: CASSVWTGQEQPQHF. In nucleotides, the CDR3 is TGTGCCAGCAGCGTATGGACAGGGCAGGAACAGCCCCAGCATTTT.

The rearrangement uses TRBV2 and TRBJ1-5; TRBD1 matches at 9 bases. The V gene's germline CDR1 is SNHLY and CDR2 FYNNEI. The V segment lost 7 bases and the J segment 4 bases; nucleotides outside the gene matches: 2. This CDR3 spans 13 amino acids. CDR3 coding DNA: TGTGCCAGCAAACAGGGGGCGAATCAGCCCCAGCATTTT. It is translated as CASKQGANQPQHF.

This clone was picked up one time. This chain joins TRBV3-1 (or the pseudogene TRBV3-2) and TRBJ2-5; D uncertain. CDR3 length: 11 residues. CDR1 is LGHDT, CDR2 YNNKEL, per germline (reference sequence). V lost 3 bases to trimming and J lost 7 bases, with 6 bases between them. This CDR3 is CASSQGVTQYF. The DNA of the CDR3 is TGTGCCAGCAGCCAGGGCGTGACCCAGTACTTC.

The V call is TRBV7-3, the J call TRBJ1-1; D is uncertain. The CDR3 extends over 14 amino acids. Trimming cost V 5 bases and J 0 bases, with 10 bases left between them. Germline assignment: CDR1 SGHTA and CDR2 FQGTGA. CDR3 bases: TGTGCCAGCAGCCACCCGGGGATGAACACTGAAGCTTTCTTT. Protein: CASSHPGMNTEAFF.

This chain links TRBV28 with TRBJ2-7; possible D gene TRBD1, 5 bases. The germline gives CDR1 MDHEN, CDR2 SYDVKM. V shed 2 bases and J shed 5 bases, with 7 bases lying between them. The CDR3 sequence is 12 residues long. CDR3 coding DNA: TGTGCCAGCAGTTTAAGGGGCCACGAGCAGTACTTC. The encoded protein is CASSLRGHEQYF. The full variable domain, completed using reference TRBV28 and TRBJ2-7, is DVKVTQSSRYLVKRTGEKVFLECVQDMDHENMFWYRQDPGLGLRLIYFSYDVKMKEKGDIPEGYSVSREKKERFSLILESASTNQTSMYLCASSLRGHEQYFGPGTRLTVT.

The chain couples TRBV6-5 to TRBJ1-2; D is undetermined. The V gene's germline CDR1 is MNHEY and CDR2 SVGAGI. V lost 0 bases and J lost 2, with 7 bases in between. CDR3 length: 14 amino acids. Here the CDR3 reads CASSYSGGNYGYTF. Here the CDR3 DNA reads TGTGCCAGCAGTTACTCGGGAGGGAACTATGGCTACACCTTC.

The chain employs TRBV29-1 and TRBJ1-2; D is ambiguous. V was clipped by 2 bases and J by 5 bases, with 9 bases between them. The germline gives CDR1 SQVTM, CDR2 ANQGSEA. The CDR3 consists of 12 residues. The CDR3 region has the DNA TGCAGCGTTGAATCCGGGGTGTATGGCTACACCTTC. This codes for CSVESGVYGYTF.

This rearrangement joins TRBV7-9 to TRBJ2-1; 10 nucleotides line up with TRBD2. Germline V CDR1 and CDR2: SEHNR, FQNEAQ (reference sequence). The CDR3 has 15 amino acids. Germline trimming cut 1 base from V and 9 bases from J; bases unmatched to any gene: 6. CDR3 coding DNA: TGTGCCAGCAGCTTAGGCAGCGGGAGGGAACTTGAGCAGTTCTTC. Protein product: CASSLGSGRELEQFF. Full variable domain (missing parts from reference TRBV7-9 and TRBJ2-1): DTGVSQNPRHKITKRGQNVTFRCDPISEHNRLYWYRQTLGQGPEFLTYFQNEAQLEKSRLLSDRFSAERPKGSFSTLEIQRTEQGDSAMYLCASSLGSGRELEQFFGPGTRLTVL.

This sequence joins TRBV9 and TRBJ2-2; D possibly corresponds to TRBD2 (5 bases). The V gene lost 4 bases and the J gene lost 0 bases, with 13 bases spanning the gap. The V gene's germline CDR1 is SGDLS and CDR2 YYNGEE. The CDR3 runs to 16 residues. The CDR3 reads CASSPRKDSNTGELFF. The DNA for the CDR3 is TGTGCCAGCAGCCCACGAAAGGACTCGAACACCGGGGAGCTGTTTTTT.

The chain recombines TRBV5-1 with TRBJ2-1; TRBD2 matches at 7 bases. CDR3 size: 16 residues. Trimming removed 1 base from V and 6 bases from J; junction bases left unmatched: 10. CDR1 SGHRS and CDR2 YFSETQ come from the germline V gene. CDR3 coding DNA: TGCGCCAGCAGCTTGTCCGCTAGCGGAGGGCGCAATGAGCAGTTCTTC. It codes for CASSLSASGGRNEQFF.

The chain has TRBV29-1 and TRBJ2-7; the D gene is possibly TRBD2 (5 bases). The CDR3 is made up of 11 amino acids. Trimming removed 8 bases from V and 7 bases from J, with 15 bases in between. The germline CDR1 and CDR2 sequences are SQVTM and ANQGSEA. For the CDR3, the DNA is TGCAGCCGGACTCCGGTGGGGGAGCAGTACTTC. As protein: CSRTPVGEQYF.

The V and J genes are TRBV6-1 and TRBJ1-1; D is perhaps TRBD1 (5 bases). The germline V and J ends were trimmed by 0 bases and 0 bases, with 5 bases remaining between them. Looked up from germline, CDR1 is MNHNS and CDR2 is SASEGT. The CDR3 is 14 residues long. The CDR3 DNA sequence: TGTGCCAGCAGTGAAGCGGGGCTGAACACTGAAGCTTTCTTT. This codes for CASSEAGLNTEAFF.

The chain recombines TRBV7-8 with TRBJ2-4; 9 positions agree with TRBD1. Trimming removed 5 bases from V and 0 bases from J; junction bases left unmatched: 5. The CDR3 spans 16 residues. The germline V gene has CDR1 SGHVS and CDR2 FQNEAQ. The CDR3, as DNA: TGTGCCAGCAGCCTCGGGACAGGGTTAGCCAAAAACATTCAGTACTTC. As protein: CASSLGTGLAKNIQYF.

This clone was seen only once. The chain links TRBV21-1 to TRBJ1-6; TRBD1, as called in the table, went unchecked against the DNA. TRBV21-1 constitutes a pseudogene. This CDR3 is built from 15 residues. As DNA, the CDR3 is TGTGCCAGCAGCAAATTCAGGGTGGACAATTCACCCCTCCACTTT. Amino acids: CASSKFRVDNSPLHF.

The rearrangement links TRBV19 to TRBJ2-1; 8 positions agree with TRBD2. V shed 3 bases, J shed 4 bases, and the junction held 5 bases outside the gene matches. In germline, CDR1 is LNHDA, CDR2 SQIVND (reference sequence). The CDR3 runs to 15 residues. CDR3 DNA sequence: TGTGCCAGTAGTATCGCGGGGGGCGCTTACAATGAGCAGTTCTTC. Translated: CASSIAGGAYNEQFF.

This rearrangement joins TRBV7-9 to TRBJ2-2; maybe TRBD1 (6 bases). V lost 3 bases and J lost 8, with 19 bases in between. Germline CDR1 SEHNR, CDR2 FQNEAQ (reference sequence). The CDR3 consists of 16 residues. The CDR3 sequence: CASSFSGTLSAGELFF. CDR3 DNA sequence: TGTGCCAGCAGCTTCTCCGGGACACTCTCAGCGGGGGAGCTGTTTTTT.

This chain joins TRBV19 and TRBJ2-1, with 10 bases lining up with TRBD2. Germline values: CDR1 LNHDA, CDR2 SQIVND (reference sequence). This CDR3 has 16 residues. V shed 6 bases, J shed 10 bases, and the junction held 15 bases outside the gene matches. The CDR3: CASSASGRYNEVEQFF. CDR3 sequence (DNA): TGTGCCAGTAGCGCTAGCGGGAGATACAATGAAGTCGAGCAGTTCTTC. Filled out from reference TRBV19 and TRBJ2-1, the complete variable domain reads DGGITQSPKYLFRKEGQNVTLSCEQNLNHDAMYWYRQDPGQGLRLIYYSQIVNDFQKGDIAEGYSVSREKKESFPLTVTSAQKNPTAFYLCASSASGRYNEVEQFFGPGTRLTVL.